This TCR beta chain was sequenced in a study of T cell responses to AZD1222 COVID-19 vaccine. Study observations and caveats: CD4 TCRs associated with vaccination spanned spike, dominating at 160-218 and 743-854.

A single count supports this clone. What it binds is not known. The assay was immunoSEQ multiplex PCR, and TCRdb's table has in-frame clones only and misses some. The sample records 100,000 to 150,000 clones, roughly 88% being singletons. Germline V gives CDR1 MNHEY, CDR2 SVGAGI. The V segment lost 6 bases and the J segment 5 bases; nucleotides outside the gene matches: 7. The CDR3 length is 14 residues. This chain joins TRBV6-5 and TRBJ1-3, with 7 bases that match TRBD1. This clonotype was sampled from an adult who received the AZD1222 COVID-19 vaccine. Specimen: peripheral blood, collected 28 days after the second AZD1222 dose. Here the CDR3 DNA reads TGTGCCAGCAGGTTCTTGGACAGGAGAAACACCATATATTTT. Translated, it gives CASRFLDRRNTIYF.